Listed below are T cell receptor beta chains from one sample, sequenced in a study of blood T cell repertoires in COVID-19. Method: immunoSEQ multiplex PCR; TCRdb's copy keeps in-frame clones and lacks some. The table lists about 58,000 clones, more than 75% of them singletons, with around 4.5% in the top ten. Source material: peripheral blood. The receptors here all came from a man aged 40-49 years with active COVID-19. The CDR3 runs from the conserved cysteine through the conserved F or W. The D gene is left open where the match is weak.

J gene,V gene,D gene,CDR3 protein,CDR3 DNA
TRBJ1-2,TRBV4-1,.,CASSQDGGAYGYTF,TGCGCCAGCAGCCAAGACGGAGGAGCCTATGGCTACACCTTC
TRBJ1-1,TRBV5-1,TRBD1,CASSLGQGAATEAFF,TGCGCCAGCAGCTTGGGGCAGGGGGCAGCAACTGAAGCTTTCTTT
TRBJ2-1,TRBV19,.,CASSLFSSYNEQFF,TGTGCCAGTAGCCTTTTCAGCTCCTACAATGAGCAGTTCTTC
TRBJ2-3,TRBV7-3,TRBD2,CASSLTGGSSDTQYF,TGTGCCAGCAGCTTAACGGGCGGGAGTTCAGATACGCAGTATTTT
TRBJ2-1,TRBV7-9,TRBD1,CASRPPGQGYNEQFF,TGTGCCAGCAGGCCACCGGGACAGGGTTACAATGAGCAGTTCTTC
TRBJ1-2,TRBV5-4,.,CASSHSGTYNYGYTF,TGTGCCAGCAGCCACTCCGGGACATATAACTATGGCTACACCTTC
TRBJ2-1,TRBV9,TRBD1,CASSDDRGLNNEQFF,TGTGCCAGCAGCGATGACAGGGGGCTCAACAATGAGCAGTTCTTC
TRBJ2-3,TRBV3-1/TRBV3-2,TRBD1,CASSTGGSTDTQYF,TGTGCCAGCAGCACAGGGGGCAGCACAGATACGCAGTATTTT
TRBJ2-1,TRBV2,TRBD2,CASSEGWWTSYNEQFF,TGTGCCAGCAGTGAGGGATGGTGGACTAGTTACAATGAGCAGTTCTTC
TRBJ1-1,TRBV6-5,.,CATASAGDTEAFF,TGTGCCACGGCGTCGGCAGGGGACACTGAAGCTTTCTTT
TRBJ2-1,TRBV16,TRBD2,CASSLLAGEQFF,TGTGCCAGCAGCCTCCTAGCGGGAGAGCAGTTCTTC
TRBJ2-3,TRBV7-2,TRBD2,CASSLVAGDTQYF,TGTGCCAGCAGCTTAGTAGCGGGAGATACGCAGTATTTT
TRBJ1-5,TRBV28,TRBD1,CASSRKDLVGRGLNQPQHF,TGTGCCAGCAGCCGAAAAGACTTAGTAGGCAGGGGGCTTAATCAGCCCCAGCATTTT
TRBJ2-3,TRBV30,.,CAWSPNLGATDTQYF,TGTGCCTGGAGCCCAAACCTCGGAGCCACAGATACGCAGTATTTT
TRBJ1-5,TRBV15,.,CATSEERQRNQPQHF,TGTGCCACCAGCGAAGAAAGACAGCGCAATCAGCCCCAGCATTTT